Presented here are 8 T cell receptor beta chains from one specimen sequenced in a study of blood T cell repertoires in COVID-19. Clones were sequenced by immunoSEQ multiplex PCR, and TCRdb holds only the in-frame ones, with some missing. Among approximately 200,000 clones listed, around 86% were seen once. The specimen sequenced was peripheral blood. These receptors were collected from a man aged 45-60 years with acute or convalescent COVID-19.

This rearrangement joins TRBV5-1 to TRBJ2-7, with 9 bases that match TRBD1. Trimming cost V 4 bases and J 7 bases; bases outside gene matches: 9. Germline assignment: CDR1 SGHRS and CDR2 YFSETQ. This CDR3 spans 14 amino acids. The CDR3 is CASSPWGQGREQYF. CDR3 bases: TGCGCCAGCAGCCCCTGGGGACAGGGAAGGGAGCAGTACTTC.

This chain uses TRBV4-1 with TRBJ1-5, with a weak D call TRBD1 (5 bases). The V end lost 6 bases, the J end lost 0 bases, and 12 bases lay between the germline ends. This CDR3 is 15 amino acids long. Germline-derived CDR1 and CDR2 are MGHRA and YSYEKL. The CDR3 region is CASSFRVYSNQPQHF. The DNA for the CDR3 is TGCGCCAGCAGTTTCAGGGTGTATAGCAATCAGCCCCAGCATTTT.

The V and J genes are TRBV5-1 and TRBJ2-1; 8 nucleotides agree with TRBD1. The germline V gene encodes CDR1 SGHRS and CDR2 YFSETQ. J gave up 4 bases and V 4 bases, and 7 bases lay outside the gene matches. The CDR3 totals 15 residues. The DNA of the CDR3 is TGCGCCAGCAGCGATGGACAGGGTGCTTACAATGAGCAGTTCTTC. Translated, it gives CASSDGQGAYNEQFF.

Comments on this clone: One base separates it from a far larger clone, so it is likely a read error. Distinct nucleotide sequences in the sample also encode this CDR3. V usage is TRBV7-9 and J usage is TRBJ2-7; no reliable D call. V lost 3 bases and J 3 bases, leaving 3 bases between the germline ends. CDR3 length equals 11 residues. CDR1 and CDR2 (germline): SEHNR, FQNEAQ (reference sequence). As DNA, the CDR3 is TGTGCCAGCAGCTTCAGCTACGAGCAGTACTTC. It codes for CASSFSYEQYF.

CDR3 in amino acids: CASGETVGSQYF. In DNA, the CDR3 is TGTGCCAGCGGAGAGACAGTCGGATCCCAGTACTTC. The V and J genes are TRBV6-5 and TRBJ2-5; D perhaps matches TRBD1 (5 bases). The V gene's germline CDR1 is MNHEY and CDR2 SVGAGI. V was pared by 8 bases and J by 9 bases, with 16 bases between. This CDR3 is 12 amino acids long.

The table lists this clone with a count of one. The V call is TRBV27, the J call TRBJ1-6; maybe TRBD1 (5 bases). Germline V gene sequence: CDR1 MNHEY, CDR2 SMNVEV (reference sequence). V lost 3 bases, J lost 11 bases, and 14 bases lay in between. This CDR3 has 14 amino acids. CDR3 sequence reads: CASSFQGIDTPLHF. DNA of the CDR3: TGTGCCAGCAGTTTTCAGGGAATTGATACACCCCTCCACTTT.

This rearrangement joins TRBV2 to TRBJ1-5, with 9 bases fitting TRBD1. V lost 6 bases to trimming and J lost 3 bases; unmatched junction nucleotides: 6. Germline CDR1 SNHLY, CDR2 FYNNEI. CDR3 size: 15 residues. The CDR3 bases are TGTGCCAGCAGCCGGGACAGGGTACCCAATCAGCCCCAGCATTTT. It is translated as CASSRDRVPNQPQHF.

The DNA of the CDR3 is TGCGCCAGCAGCGTACAGGGGAGAGGGTATGGCTACACCTTC. Protein product: CASSVQGRGYGYTF. The chain is built from TRBV5-1 and TRBJ1-2, with 7 bases identical to TRBD1. Germline CDR1 is SGHRS and CDR2 is YFSETQ. V was pared by 4 bases and J by 5 bases, with 8 bases of the junction left unmatched. This CDR3 has 14 amino acids.